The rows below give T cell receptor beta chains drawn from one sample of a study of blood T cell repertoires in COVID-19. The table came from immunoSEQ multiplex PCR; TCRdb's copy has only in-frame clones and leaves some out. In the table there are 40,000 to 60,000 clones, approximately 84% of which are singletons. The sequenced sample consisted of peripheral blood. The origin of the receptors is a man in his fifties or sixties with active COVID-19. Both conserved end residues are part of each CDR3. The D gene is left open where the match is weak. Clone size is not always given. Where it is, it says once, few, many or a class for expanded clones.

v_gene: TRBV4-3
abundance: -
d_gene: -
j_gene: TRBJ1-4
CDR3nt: TGCGCCAGCAGCCAAGATGGGGGCAGGACTAATGAAAAACTGTTTTTT
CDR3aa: CASSQDGGRTNEKLFF

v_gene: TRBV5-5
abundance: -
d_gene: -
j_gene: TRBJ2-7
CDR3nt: TGTGCCAGCAGCTTAACTCTGACAGGCGGTGGCGAGCAGTACTTC
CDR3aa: CASSLTLTGGGEQYF

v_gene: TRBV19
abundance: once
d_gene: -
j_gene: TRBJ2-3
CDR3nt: TGTGCCAGTAGTATAGATCAAACAGTGGCAGATACGCAGTATTTT
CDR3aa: CASSIDQTVADTQYF

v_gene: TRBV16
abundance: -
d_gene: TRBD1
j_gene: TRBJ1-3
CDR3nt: TGTGCCAGCAGCCAACGAGGGACAGGGAGAAACACCATATATTTT
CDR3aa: CASSQRGTGRNTIYF

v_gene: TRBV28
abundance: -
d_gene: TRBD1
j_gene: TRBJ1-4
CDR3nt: TGTGCCAGCAGTTTAACACAGGGGACTAATGAAAAACTGTTTTTT
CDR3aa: CASSLTQGTNEKLFF

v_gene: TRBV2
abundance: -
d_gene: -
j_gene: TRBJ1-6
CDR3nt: TGTGCCAGCAGTGCCATCGGGGGGACGCCCCTCCACTTT
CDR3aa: CASSAIGGTPLHF

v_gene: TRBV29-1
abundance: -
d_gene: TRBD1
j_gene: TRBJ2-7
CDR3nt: TGCAGCCCCTCCCGTGAGACAGGGAAATTCAGCGAGCAGTACTTC
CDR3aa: CSPSRETGKFSEQYF

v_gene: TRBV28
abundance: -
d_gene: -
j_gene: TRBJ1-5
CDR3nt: TGTGCCAGCAGTTCTCGGGTTACTAGCAATCAGCCCCAGCATTTT
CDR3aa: CASSSRVTSNQPQHF

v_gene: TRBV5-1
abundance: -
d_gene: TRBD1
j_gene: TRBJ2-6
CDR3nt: TGCGCCAGCAGCTTGGCTGACAGGGGACCCTCTGGGGCCAACGTCCTGACTTTC
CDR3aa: CASSLADRGPSGANVLTF

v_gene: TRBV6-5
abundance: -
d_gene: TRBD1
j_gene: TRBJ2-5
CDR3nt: TGTGCCAGCAGTTACGGCTCAGGGGGCGGGGAAGAGACCCAGTACTTC
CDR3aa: CASSYGSGGGEETQYF

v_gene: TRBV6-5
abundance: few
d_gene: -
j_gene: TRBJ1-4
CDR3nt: TGTGCCAGCAGTTACGTGGGGGGGACTAATGAAAAACTGTTTTTT
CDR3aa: CASSYVGGTNEKLFF

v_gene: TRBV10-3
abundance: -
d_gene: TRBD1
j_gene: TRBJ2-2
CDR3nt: TGTGCCATCACTGGGACAGAGACTAACACCGGGGAGCTGTTTTTT
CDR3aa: CAITGTETNTGELFF

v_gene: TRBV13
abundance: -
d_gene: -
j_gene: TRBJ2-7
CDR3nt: TGTGCCAGCAGCTTGGGTGAGGGCTACGAGCAGTACTTC
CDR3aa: CASSLGEGYEQYF

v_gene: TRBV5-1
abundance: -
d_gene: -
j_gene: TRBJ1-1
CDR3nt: TGCGCCAGCAGCACGACCTCGGGGACTGAAGCTTTCTTT
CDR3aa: CASSTTSGTEAFF

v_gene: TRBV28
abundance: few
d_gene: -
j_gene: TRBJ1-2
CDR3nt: TGTGCCAGTAGAAGAGCTGTCTACTATGGCTACACCTTC
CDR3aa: CASRRAVYYGYTF

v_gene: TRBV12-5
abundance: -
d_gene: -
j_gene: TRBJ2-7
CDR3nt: TGTGCTAGTGGCCGCGACAGCTCCTACGAGCAGTACTTC
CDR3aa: CASGRDSSYEQYF

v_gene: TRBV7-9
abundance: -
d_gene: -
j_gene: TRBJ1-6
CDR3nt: TGTGCCAGCACCCTAGACGGGAGCAACTCCTATAATTCACCCCTCCACTTT
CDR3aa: CASTLDGSNSYNSPLHF

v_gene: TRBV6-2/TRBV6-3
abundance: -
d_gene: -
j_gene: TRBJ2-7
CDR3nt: TGTGCCAGCAGTTTAACAGGTACCTACGAGCAGTACTTC
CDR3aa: CASSLTGTYEQYF

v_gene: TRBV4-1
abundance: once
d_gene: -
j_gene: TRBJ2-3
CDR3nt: TGCGCCAGCAGCCAATTTTCCTTGGATACGCAGTATTTT
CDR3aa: CASSQFSLDTQYF

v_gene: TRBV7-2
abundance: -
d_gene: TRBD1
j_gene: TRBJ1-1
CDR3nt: TGTGCCAGCAGCCCCGGACAGGGGGGGATCTCCTGGTTT
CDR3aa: CASSPGQGGISWF

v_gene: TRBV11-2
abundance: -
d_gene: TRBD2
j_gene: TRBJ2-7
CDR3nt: TGTGCCAGCAGCCCGGGACTAGCGGGGGGGCCCGGCTACGAGCAGTACTTC
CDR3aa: CASSPGLAGGPGYEQYF

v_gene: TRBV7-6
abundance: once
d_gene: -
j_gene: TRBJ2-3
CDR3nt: TGTGCCAGCAGCTTAGAAGGGACTTTGCAGTATTTT
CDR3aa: CASSLEGTLQYF

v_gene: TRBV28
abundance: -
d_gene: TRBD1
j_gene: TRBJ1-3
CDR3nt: TGTGCCAGCAGTGACACAGGGGCCCTCTCTGGAAACACCATATATTTT
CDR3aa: CASSDTGALSGNTIYF

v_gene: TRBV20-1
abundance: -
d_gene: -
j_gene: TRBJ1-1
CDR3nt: TGCAGTGCTAGTGGGGACAAGATCACTGAAGCTTTCTTT
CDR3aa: CSASGDKITEAFF

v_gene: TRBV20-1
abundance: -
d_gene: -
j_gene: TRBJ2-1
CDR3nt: TGCAGTGCTAGTTCCGCGGGGGCCAATGAGCAGTTCTTC
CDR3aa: CSASSAGANEQFF

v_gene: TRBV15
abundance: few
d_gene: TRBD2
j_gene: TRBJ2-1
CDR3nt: TGTGCCACCAGCAGAGATCGGGGGGCCTACAATGAGCAGTTCTTC
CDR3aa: CATSRDRGAYNEQFF

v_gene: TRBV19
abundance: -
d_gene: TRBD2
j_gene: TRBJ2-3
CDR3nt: TGTGCCAGTACCCCCTCGGGGGGAACCAGCACAGATACGCAGTATTTT
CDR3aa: CASTPSGGTSTDTQYF

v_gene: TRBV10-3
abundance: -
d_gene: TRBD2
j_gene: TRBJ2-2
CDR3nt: TGTGCCATCAGTGGGCGGGGGGTCACCGGGGAGCTGTTTTTT
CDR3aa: CAISGRGVTGELFF

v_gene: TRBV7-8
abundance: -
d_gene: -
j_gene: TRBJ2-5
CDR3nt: TGTGCCAGCAGCCCTCTCCAAGAGACCCAGTACTTC
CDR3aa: CASSPLQETQYF

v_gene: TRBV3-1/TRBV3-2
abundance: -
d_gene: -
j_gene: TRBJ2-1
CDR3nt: TGTGCCAGCAGCCAAGATGAGCGGAATGAGCAGTTCTTC
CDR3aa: CASSQDERNEQFF

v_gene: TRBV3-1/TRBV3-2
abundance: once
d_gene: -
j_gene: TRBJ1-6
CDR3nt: TGTGCCAGCAGCCAACAAACCGGCTATAATTCACCCCTCCACTTT
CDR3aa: CASSQQTGYNSPLHF

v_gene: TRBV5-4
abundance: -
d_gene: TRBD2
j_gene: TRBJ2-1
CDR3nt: TGTGCCAGCAGCATCGGGACTAGCGGGGGGATGGGGCAGTTCTTC
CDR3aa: CASSIGTSGGMGQFF

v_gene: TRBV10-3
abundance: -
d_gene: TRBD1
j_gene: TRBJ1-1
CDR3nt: TGTGCCATCAGCGACATGACAGGGGAGGGTTTCTTT
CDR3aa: CAISDMTGEGFF

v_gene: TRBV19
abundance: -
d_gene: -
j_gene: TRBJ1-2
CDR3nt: TGTGCCAGTGAAAAACAGGGAGCATATGGCTACACCTTC
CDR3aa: CASEKQGAYGYTF

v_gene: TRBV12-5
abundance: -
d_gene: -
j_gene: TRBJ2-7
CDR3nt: TGTGCTAGTGGTTTGGTGGTCCTATTGGGAGGCGGTCTCGAGCAGTACTTC
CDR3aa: CASGLVVLLGGGLEQYF

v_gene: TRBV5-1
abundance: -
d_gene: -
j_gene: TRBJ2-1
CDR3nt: TGCGCCAGCAGCTTGCAGGGTTTCTTGTGGAATGAGCAGTTCTTC
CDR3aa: CASSLQGFLWNEQFF

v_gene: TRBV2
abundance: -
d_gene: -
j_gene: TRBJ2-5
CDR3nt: TGTGCCAGCAGTGTTCAGGGGAGATCGGAGACCCAGTACTTC
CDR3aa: CASSVQGRSETQYF

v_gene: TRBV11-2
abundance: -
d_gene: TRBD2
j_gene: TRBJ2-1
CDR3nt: TGTGCCAGCAGCTTAGGCCTAGCGGGGGCGGGAGAGCAGTTCTTC
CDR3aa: CASSLGLAGAGEQFF

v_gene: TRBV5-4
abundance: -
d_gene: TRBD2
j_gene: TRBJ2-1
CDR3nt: TGTGCCAGCAGCCACACTAGCGTTAATGAGCAGTTCTTC
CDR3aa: CASSHTSVNEQFF

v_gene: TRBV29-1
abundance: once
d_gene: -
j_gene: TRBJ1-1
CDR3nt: TGCAGCGTTGATACATTTCAAGAAGCTTTCTTT
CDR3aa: CSVDTFQEAFF

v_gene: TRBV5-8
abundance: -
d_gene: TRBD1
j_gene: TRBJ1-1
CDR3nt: TGTGCCAGCAGCTTCTCGGACAGGGACTACACTGAAGCTTTCTTT
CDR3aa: CASSFSDRDYTEAFF

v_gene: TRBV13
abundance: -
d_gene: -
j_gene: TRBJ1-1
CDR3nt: TGTGCCAGCAGCCCGGGGGAACCCTTCATGAACACTGAAGCTTTCTTT
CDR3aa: CASSPGEPFMNTEAFF

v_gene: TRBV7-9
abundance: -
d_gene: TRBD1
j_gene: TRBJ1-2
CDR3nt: TGTGCCAGCAGCAAAGGGGGCGGACAGGGGGCCTACGGCTACACCTTC
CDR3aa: CASSKGGGQGAYGYTF

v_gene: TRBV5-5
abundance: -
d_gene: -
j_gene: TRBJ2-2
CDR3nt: TGTGCCAGCAGCTTGTTGTGGCAGGCCACCGGGGAGCTGTTTTTT
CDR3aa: CASSLLWQATGELFF

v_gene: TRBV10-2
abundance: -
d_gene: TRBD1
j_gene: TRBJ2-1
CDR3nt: TGCGCCAGCAGTAACCCGGGACAGGGTCTCAATGAGCAGTTCTTC
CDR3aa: CASSNPGQGLNEQFF

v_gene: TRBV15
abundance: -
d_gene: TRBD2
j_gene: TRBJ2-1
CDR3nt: TGTGCCACCAGCAGAGAACTTGGTATGCGGGGGGGCTCCTACAATGAGCAGTTCTTC
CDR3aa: CATSRELGMRGGSYNEQFF

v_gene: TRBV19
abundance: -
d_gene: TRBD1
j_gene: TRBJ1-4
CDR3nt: TGTGCCAGTGGGACAGGGGAACTTTTAAATGAAAAACTGTTTTTT
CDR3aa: CASGTGELLNEKLFF

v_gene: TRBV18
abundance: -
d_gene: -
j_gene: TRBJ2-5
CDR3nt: TGTGCCAGCTCACCACCGGAGGGGTCGGAGACCCAGTACTTC
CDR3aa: CASSPPEGSETQYF

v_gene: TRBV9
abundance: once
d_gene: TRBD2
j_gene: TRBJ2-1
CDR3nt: TGTGCCAGCAGCGCTAGCGGGGGGATCTACAATGAGCAGTTCTTC
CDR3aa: CASSASGGIYNEQFF

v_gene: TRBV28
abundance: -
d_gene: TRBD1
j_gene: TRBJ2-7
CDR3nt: TGTGCCAGCAGCCGCCGGGACAGGTGGGACGAGCAGTACTTC
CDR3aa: CASSRRDRWDEQYF

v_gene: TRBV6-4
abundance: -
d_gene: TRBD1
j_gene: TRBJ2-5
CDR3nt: TGTGCCAGCAGACGCCCGGGACAGAAGCAAGAGACCCAGTACTTC
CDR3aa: CASRRPGQKQETQYF

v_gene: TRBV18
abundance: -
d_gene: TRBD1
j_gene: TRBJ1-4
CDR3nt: TGTGCCAGCTCACTCACAACCGGGACAGGCTTTAATGAAAAACTGTTTTTT
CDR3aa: CASSLTTGTGFNEKLFF

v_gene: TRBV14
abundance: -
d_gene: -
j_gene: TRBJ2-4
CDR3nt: TGTGCCAGCAGCCAGGGGGGAGTAAACATTCAGTACTTC
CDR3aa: CASSQGGVNIQYF

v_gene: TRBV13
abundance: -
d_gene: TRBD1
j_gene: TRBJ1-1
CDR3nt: TGTGCCAGCAGACTCGACAGGGCCACTGAAGCTTTCTTT
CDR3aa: CASRLDRATEAFF

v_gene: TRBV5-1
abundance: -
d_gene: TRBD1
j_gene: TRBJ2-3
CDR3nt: TGCGCCAGCAGCTTGGAGGGGACAGGGGAGGTAGATACGCAGTATTTT
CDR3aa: CASSLEGTGEVDTQYF

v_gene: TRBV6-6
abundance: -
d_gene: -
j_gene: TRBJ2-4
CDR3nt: TGTGCCAGCAGTTACTCGAGCCAGGGGAACGTCAACATTCAGTACTTC
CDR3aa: CASSYSSQGNVNIQYF

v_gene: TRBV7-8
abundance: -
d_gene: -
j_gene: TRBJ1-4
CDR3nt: TGTGCCAGCAGCCCCCGAGGGCTGGCAACTAATGAAAAACTGTTTTTT
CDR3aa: CASSPRGLATNEKLFF

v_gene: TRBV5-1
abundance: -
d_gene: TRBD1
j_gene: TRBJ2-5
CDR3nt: TGCGCCAGCAGCCTAGGACAGGGAGAGACCCAGTACTTC
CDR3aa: CASSLGQGETQYF